This is a list of T cell receptor beta chains from one sample in a study of T cells in Graves' hyperthyroidism and ophthalmopathy. TCRdb reanalysed the multiplex PCR reads using MiXCR and keeps one entry per CDR3 protein. In the table there are about 350,000 distinct CDR3 sequences, approximately 13% of which are singletons. Sequenced sample: blood. Source of these receptors: a woman aged 30 to 39 with Graves' hyperthyroidism. CDR3s include the opening cysteine and the closing phenylalanine or tryptophan. Only some rows state a clone size, as once, few, many or a class for expanded clones.

J: TRBJ1-1; V: TRBV6-2/TRBV6-3; size: many; CDR3: CASRGPGGNTEAFF
J: TRBJ2-5; V: TRBV28; size: many; CDR3: CASSFSDQETQYF
J: TRBJ2-3; V: TRBV20-1; size: many; CDR3: CSAPSIATLQYF
J: TRBJ2-7; V: TRBV12-3/TRBV12-4; size: many; CDR3: CASSLKGEQYF
J: TRBJ2-7; V: TRBV6-1; size: NA; CDR3: CASSYGLNRGNYEQYF
J: TRBJ2-1; V: TRBV20-1; size: few; CDR3: CSAGELAGGNEQFF
J: TRBJ1-1; V: TRBV5-1; size: many; CDR3: CASSLAEWVSPNEAFF
J: TRBJ1-1; V: TRBV28; size: many; CDR3: CAIMGRTGNTEAFF
J: TRBJ2-1; V: TRBV2; size: many; CDR3: CASSGAGSSYNEQFF
J: TRBJ2-7; V: TRBV6-1; size: few; CDR3: CASSSRDQTYEQYF
J: TRBJ2-4; V: TRBV28; size: many; CDR3: CASSLPQPKSGLLAKNIQYF
J: TRBJ2-7; V: TRBV27; size: many; CDR3: CASSHHPGQVGYEQYF
J: TRBJ2-2; V: TRBV6-1; size: NA; CDR3: CASTETSATGELFF
J: TRBJ2-5; V: TRBV10-3; size: many; CDR3: CAIGQYKETQYF
J: TRBJ2-5; V: TRBV12-3/TRBV12-4; size: many; CDR3: CASSPGTPGGTQYF